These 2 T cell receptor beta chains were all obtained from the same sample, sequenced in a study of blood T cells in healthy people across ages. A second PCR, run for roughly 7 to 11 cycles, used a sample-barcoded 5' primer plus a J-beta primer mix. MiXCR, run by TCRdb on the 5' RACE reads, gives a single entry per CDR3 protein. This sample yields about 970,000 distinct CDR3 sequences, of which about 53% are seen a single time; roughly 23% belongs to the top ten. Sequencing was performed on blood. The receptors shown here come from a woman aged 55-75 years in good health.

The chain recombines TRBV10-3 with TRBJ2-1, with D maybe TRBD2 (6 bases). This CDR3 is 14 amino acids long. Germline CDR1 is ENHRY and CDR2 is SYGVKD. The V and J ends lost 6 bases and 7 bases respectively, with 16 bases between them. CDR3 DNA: TGTGCCATCAGGGGTACTAGCAGTCGGAATGAGCAGTTCTTC. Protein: CAIRGTSSRNEQFF.

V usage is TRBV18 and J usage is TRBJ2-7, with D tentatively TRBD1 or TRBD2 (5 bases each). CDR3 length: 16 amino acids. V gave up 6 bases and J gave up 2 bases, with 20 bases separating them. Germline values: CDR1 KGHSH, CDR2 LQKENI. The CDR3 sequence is CASSKTRGEGTYEQYF. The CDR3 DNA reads TGTGCCAGCTCCAAAACCCGGGGAGAGGGGACCTACGAGCAGTACTTC.